This record looks at one T cell receptor beta chain sequence and its context. No antigen is known for it. A process of 5'RACE template switching, which added a universal primer site and UMIs, was used to make TCR cDNA. TCRdb recomputed calls from the 5' RACE reads with MiXCR, one row per CDR3 protein. The table records 250,000 to 350,000 distinct CDR3 sequences, about 10% of them present only once. This sample is part of a study of T cells after yellow fever vaccination. On the study more broadly: SMART-Seq v4 Ultra Low Input served to prepare low-cell-number fractions. Findings and caveats of the study: Among primary-vaccination clones, most reappeared after the booster, at just under 98% for CD4 and 88% for CD8. Though weaker, the secondary response peaked faster, on day 5 versus 15.

This CDR3 has 16 amino acids. V lost 10 bases, J lost 7 bases, and 14 bases stayed unmatched. CDR1 and CDR2 from the germline V gene are ENHRY and SYGVKD. The chain recombines TRBV10-3 with TRBJ2-5, with TRBD2 matching over 14 bases. This receptor was obtained from a man younger than 35 who received the YFV17D yellow fever vaccine. The sample consisted of CD4+ T cells sorted from PBMCs, taken 5 days after the yellow fever booster vaccination. CDR3 coding DNA: TGTGCCACCACCGGGACTAGCGGGGGCCCCGGTGGGACCCAGTACTTC. Translated: CATTGTSGGPGGTQYF.